Detailed here is one TCR beta chain. The entry originates in a study of blood T cell repertoires in COVID-19. TCRdb keeps only in-frame clones here, not all; method: immunoSEQ multiplex PCR. This table holds more than 250,000 clones, roughly 90% found once. Participants, roughly 18 to 100 years old, spanned approximately 25 US areas. Participants' own reports of clinical history determined their cohort assignment. Per germline, CDR1 MGHRA and CDR2 YSYEKL. The CDR3 has 16 residues. Trimming pared 0 bases from V and 2 bases from J, leaving 11 bases between. The chain is built from TRBV4-1 and TRBJ2-4; a weak D match, TRBD2 (5 bases). Sequenced input: PBMCs or T cells enriched from blood (not recorded which). The sequence came from a woman aged 25 to 39 who had recovered from COVID-19. CDR3 nucleotides: TGCGCCAGCAGCCAAGAAGACTACGTTTCCAAAAACATTCAGTACTTC. It is translated as CASSQEDYVSKNIQYF.